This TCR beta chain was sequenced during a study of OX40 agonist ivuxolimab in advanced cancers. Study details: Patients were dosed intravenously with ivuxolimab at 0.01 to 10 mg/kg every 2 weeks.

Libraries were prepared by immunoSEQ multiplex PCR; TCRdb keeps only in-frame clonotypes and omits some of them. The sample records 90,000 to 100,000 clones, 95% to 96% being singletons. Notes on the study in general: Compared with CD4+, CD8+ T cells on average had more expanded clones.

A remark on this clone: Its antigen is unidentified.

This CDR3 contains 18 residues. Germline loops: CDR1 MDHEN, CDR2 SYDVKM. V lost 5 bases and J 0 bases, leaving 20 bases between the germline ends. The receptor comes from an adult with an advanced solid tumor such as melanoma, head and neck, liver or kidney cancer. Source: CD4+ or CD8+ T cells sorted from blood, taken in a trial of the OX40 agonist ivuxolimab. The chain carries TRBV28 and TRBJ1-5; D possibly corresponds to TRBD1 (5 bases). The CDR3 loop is CASSRRTLGRYSNQPQHF. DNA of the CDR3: TGTGCCAGCAGTCGACGGACACTGGGGCGGTATAGCAATCAGCCCCAGCATTTT.